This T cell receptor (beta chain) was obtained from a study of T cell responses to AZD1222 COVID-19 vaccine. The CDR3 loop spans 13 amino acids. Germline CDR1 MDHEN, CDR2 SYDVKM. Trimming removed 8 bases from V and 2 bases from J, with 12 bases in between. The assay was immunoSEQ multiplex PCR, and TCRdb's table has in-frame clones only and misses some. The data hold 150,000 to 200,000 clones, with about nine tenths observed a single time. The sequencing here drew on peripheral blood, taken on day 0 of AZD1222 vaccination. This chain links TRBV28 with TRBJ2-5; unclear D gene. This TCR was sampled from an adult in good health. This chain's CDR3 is CASGPYLQETQYF. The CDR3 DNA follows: TGTGCCAGCGGACCTTACCTACAAGAGACCCAGTACTTC.